These 13 T cell receptor beta chains share one sample of origin, sequenced in a study of T-cell memory formation after mild COVID-19. MiXCR, run by TCRdb on the 5' RACE reads, gives a single entry per CDR3 protein. The sample shows about 270,000 distinct CDR3 sequences, approximately 15% of them seen only once. Source material: PBMCs or a T cell subset sorted from them (not recorded which). The receptors shown here come from an adult woman who had mild COVID-19 (a few samples of this study predate the infection). Cell type and time point are not known.

The rearrangement uses TRBV4-3 and TRBJ2-2, with 8 bases that match TRBD2. This CDR3 is 13 amino acids long. Germline CDR1 and CDR2: LGHNA and YSLEER. Trimming took 1 base from V and 13 from J; bases not matched to a gene: 5. Here the CDR3 DNA reads TGCGCCAGCAGCCAAGGGCGGGAGGACCCGCTGTTTTTT. Amino acid sequence: CASSQGREDPLFF.

The chain uses TRBV2 and TRBJ2-7; D is unclear. V was trimmed by 6 bases and J by 5 bases, leaving 11 bases between them. The V gene's germline CDR1 is SNHLY and CDR2 FYNNEI. This CDR3 contains 12 residues. This CDR3 reads CASRLFQDEQYF. The CDR3 nucleotides read TGTGCCAGCAGACTTTTCCAGGACGAGCAGTACTTC.

This rearrangement joins TRBV18 to TRBJ2-3; the D is unclear. The germline V gene encodes CDR1 KGHSH and CDR2 LQKENI. The CDR3 has 13 residues. Trimming shortened V by 3 bases and J by 4 bases, and 8 bases separated the two germline ends. The CDR3 reads CASSPPSADTQYF. The CDR3, as DNA: TGTGCCAGCTCACCCCCGTCAGCAGATACGCAGTATTTT.

This clonotype was detected a few times. This sequence joins TRBV21-1 and TRBJ1-2. TRBV21-1 is a pseudogene segment. The CDR3 is 11 residues long. CDR3 DNA: TGTGCCAGCAGCGCTAGGGATGGCTACACCTTC. Translation: CASSARDGYTF.

This clonotype occurred a few times. The chain carries TRBV27 and TRBJ1-1; D is uncertain. Germline lookup yields CDR1 MNHEY and CDR2 SMNVEV (reference sequence). This CDR3 has 15 amino acids. V was pared by 8 bases and J by 5 bases, with 21 bases between. CDR3 bases: TGTGCCAGCTCAGTTTCGTACGGACGCGGGACTGAAGCTTTCTTT. Translated: CASSVSYGRGTEAFF.

This clonotype was counted at least ten times. V is TRBV7-9 and J is TRBJ2-1; tentatively, D is TRBD1 or TRBD2 (8 bases each). V lost 2 bases, J lost 7 bases, and 27 bases lay in between. The length of the CDR3 is 19 residues. CDR1 SEHNR and CDR2 FQNEAQ come from the germline V gene (reference sequence). In DNA, the CDR3 is TGTGCCAGCAGCTTAAGGCGTCAGGGGGCTAGCGGGTTAAGGAATGAGCAGTTCTTC. This codes for CASSLRRQGASGLRNEQFF.

The chain uses TRBV3-1 and TRBJ1-1; D is ambiguous. V lost 2 bases and J 11 bases, leaving 12 bases between the germline ends. The CDR3 sequence is 12 residues long. The germline gives CDR1 LGHDT, CDR2 YNNKEL (reference sequence). The CDR3 region is CASSQLDVGAFF. CDR3 bases: TGTGCCAGCAGCCAATTGGACGTCGGCGCTTTCTTT. Based on the CDR3 plus reference TRBV3-1 and TRBJ1-1, the full variable domain is DTAVSQTPKYLVTQMGNDKSIKCEQNLGHDTMYWYKQDSKKFLKIMFSYNNKELIINETVPNRFSPKSPDKAHLNLHINSLELGDSAVYFCASSQLDVGAFFGQGTRLTVV.

The sample holds many counts of this clonotype. The chain joins TRBV19 to TRBJ1-5; TRBD1 matches at 7 bases. Germline values: CDR1 LNHDA, CDR2 SQIVND (reference sequence). This CDR3 has 14 residues. The V and J ends lost 5 bases and 4 bases, in that order; junction bases with no gene match: 5. The CDR3 here is CASSYRDSNQPQHF. The CDR3 coding sequence is TGTGCCAGTAGTTACCGGGACAGTAATCAGCCCCAGCATTTT. Full variable domain (missing parts from reference TRBV19 and TRBJ1-5): DGGITQSPKYLFRKEGQNVTLSCEQNLNHDAMYWYRQDPGQGLRLIYYSQIVNDFQKGDIAEGYSVSREKKESFPLTVTSAQKNPTAFYLCASSYRDSNQPQHFGDGTRLSIL.

The CDR3: CASSPMDRSNTEAFF. CDR3 sequence (DNA): TGTGCCAGCTCACCGATGGACAGGTCAAACACTGAAGCTTTCTTT. The gene calls are TRBV18 and TRBJ1-1, with TRBD1 matching 7 bases. This CDR3 contains 15 residues. J gave up 2 bases and V 3 bases, and 6 bases lay outside the gene matches. Germline V lookup: CDR1 KGHSH, CDR2 LQKENI.

The sample holds a few counts of this clonotype. The chain recombines TRBV5-1 with TRBJ2-1, with TRBD2 identical over 9 bases. CDR3 length: 15 residues. Trimming at V came to 4 bases and at J to 5 bases, leaving 7 bases not matched to a gene. Germline loops: CDR1 SGHRS, CDR2 YFSETQ. The CDR3 nucleotides read TGCGCCAGCAGCCAGTGGACTAGCGACAACAATGAGCAGTTCTTC. Protein product: CASSQWTSDNNEQFF.

The chain couples TRBV9 to TRBJ2-2; D gene unclear. With 0 bases removed from V and 7 bases from J, the gap between germline ends came to 4 bases. Germline CDR1 is SGDLS and CDR2 is YYNGEE. This CDR3 region has 12 residues. The CDR3 bases are TGTGCCAGCAGCGTAGAATTCGGGGAGCTGTTTTTT. Its protein is CASSVEFGELFF. The complete variable domain, with remaining parts taken from reference TRBV9 and TRBJ2-2, reads DSGVTQTPKHLITATGQRVTLRCSPRSGDLSVYWYQQSLDQGLQFLIQYYNGEERAKGNILERFSAQQFPDLHSELNLSSLELGDSALYFCASSVEFGELFFGEGSRLTVL.

This clonotype was seen only a few times. V usage is TRBV20-1 and J usage is TRBJ1-1; tentatively, D is TRBD1 (5 bases). This CDR3 is 13 amino acids long. V dropped 6 bases and J dropped 0 bases, with 11 bases sitting between them. CDR1 is DFQATT and CDR2 is SNEGSKA in the germline V gene (reference sequence). CDR3: CSARGRVNTEAFF. The CDR3 DNA is TGCAGTGCGAGGGGTCGGGTGAACACTGAAGCTTTCTTT.

This clonotype was observed a handful of times. The V call is TRBV7-9, the J call TRBJ2-1; 9 nucleotides align to TRBD2. Trimming at V came to 1 base and at J to 9 bases, leaving 7 bases not matched to a gene. This CDR3 is built from 15 residues. Germline V lookup: CDR1 SEHNR, CDR2 FQNEAQ (reference sequence). The CDR3 sequence is CASSLVGLASIEQFF. The CDR3 DNA follows: TGTGCCAGCAGCTTAGTGGGACTAGCTTCAATTGAGCAGTTCTTC.